This T cell receptor (beta chain) was obtained from a study of T cells in Graves' hyperthyroidism and ophthalmopathy. Study context: Peripheral blood samples were taken at initial diagnosis, prior to any treatment.

From RNA transcripts, TCR beta CDR3 regions were amplified. The primer set for the first-round RT-PCR of the TCR CDR3 was HTBI. TCRdb re-called the multiplex PCR reads through MiXCR, storing one row per CDR3 protein. The sample contains roughly 750,000 distinct CDR3 sequences, 16% of which appear only once. This clonotype was seen only a few times. Graves' hyperthyroidism was deemed stable absent ophthalmopathy progression within 18 months. Each diagnosis was grounded in clinical symptoms, serum thyroxine and TRAb, thyroid ultrasound, and orbital computed tomography. CDR3 length: 15 amino acids. With 3 bases clipped from V and 9 bases from J, the junction kept 4 bases outside the gene matches. CDR1 is MNHEY, CDR2 SMNVEV, per germline (reference sequence).

The receptor comes from a man aged 18 to 30 with Graves' hyperthyroidism. Specimen: blood. The chain couples TRBV27 to TRBJ2-1; 14 nucleotides agree with TRBD2. CDR3 sequence reads: CASSFGTSGSSEQFF. CDR3 nucleotide sequence: TGTGCCAGCAGTTTTGGGACTAGCGGGAGTAGTGAGCAGTTCTTC.